This TCR beta chain derives from a study of beta chain features in type 1 diabetes. Via CD45RO/CCR7/CD25/CD127/CD95/CD27, cells of the CD4+ naive, central memory, regulatory and stem cell-like memory subsets were sorted. Expressed TCRB transcripts got sequenced, as all isolated RNA was reverse transcribed. Produced via immunoSEQ multiplex PCR; TCRdb's table is partial and in-frame only. This sample yields about 410,000 clones, of which about 14% are seen a single time; around 0.039% belongs to the top ten. As for this clone: Its target is unknown.

Study-level points and caveats: Moderate but significant shortening of TCRB CDR3s was recorded in all four CD4+ subsets from Type 1 diabetes patients. Possible PCR preference for shorter templates applied equally to patients and controls.

Per the germline V gene, CDR1 is SGDLS and CDR2 is YYNGEE. V shed 3 bases and J 3 bases; nucleotides not matched to a gene: 3. The CDR3 extends over 14 amino acids. The sample was naive CD4+ T cells from blood. This TCR was recovered from a man aged 25 to 40 in good health. The rearrangement joins TRBV9 to TRBJ1-1; 9 nucleotides match TRBD1. CDR3 sequence: CASSADRGYTEAFF. The CDR3 DNA is TGTGCCAGCAGCGCGGACAGGGGTTACACTGAAGCTTTCTTT.